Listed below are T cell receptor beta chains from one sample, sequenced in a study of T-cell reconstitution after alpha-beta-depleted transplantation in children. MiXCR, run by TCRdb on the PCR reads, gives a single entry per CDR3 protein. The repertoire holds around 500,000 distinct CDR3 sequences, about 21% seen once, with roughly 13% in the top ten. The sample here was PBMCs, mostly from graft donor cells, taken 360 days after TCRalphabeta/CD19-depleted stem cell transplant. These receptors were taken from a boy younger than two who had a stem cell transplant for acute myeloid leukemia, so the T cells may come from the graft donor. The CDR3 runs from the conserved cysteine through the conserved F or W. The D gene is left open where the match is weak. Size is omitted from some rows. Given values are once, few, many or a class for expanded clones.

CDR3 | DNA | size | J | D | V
CAWSLTGGRYNEQFF | TGTGCCTGGAGCCTAACAGGGGGTAGATACAATGAGCAGTTCTTC | - | TRBJ2-1 | TRBD1 | TRBV30
CSGGTHGGELFF | TGCAGCGGCGGGACTCATGGGGGGGAGCTGTTTTTT | many | TRBJ2-2 | - | TRBV29-1
CASSLSQADTQYF | TGTGCCAGCAGCTTATCACAGGCCGATACGCAGTATTTT | few | TRBJ2-3 | - | TRBV7-9
CASQVRASNSGANVLTF | TGTGCCAGCCAAGTCAGGGCCTCAAACTCTGGAGCCAACGTCCTGACTTTC | - | TRBJ2-6 | - | TRBV12-3/TRBV12-4
CSAGGTGASETQYF | TGCAGTGCTGGGGGGACAGGGGCCTCGGAGACCCAGTACTTC | - | TRBJ2-5 | TRBD1 | TRBV20-1
CASKVRPSANVLTF | TGTGCCAGCAAGGTTCGCCCCAGTGCCAACGTCCTGACTTTC | few | TRBJ2-6 | - | TRBV6-1
CSARDRGGPLGDTQYF | TGCAGTGCTAGAGATCGTGGGGGGCCTCTGGGAGATACGCAGTATTTT | many | TRBJ2-3 | - | TRBV20-1
CSASKNTEAFF | TGCAGTGCTTCAAAGAACACTGAAGCTTTCTTT | - | TRBJ1-1 | - | TRBV20-1
CSADPGTSAYNEQFF | TGCAGTGCTGATCCCGGGACTAGCGCGTACAATGAGCAGTTCTTC | - | TRBJ2-1 | TRBD2 | TRBV20-1
CASRVGQARSNQPQHF | TGTGCCAGCCGGGTCGGCCAGGCCCGGAGCAATCAGCCCCAGCATTTT | - | TRBJ1-5 | - | TRBV25-1
CSASLAGGHTDTQYF | TGCAGTGCTTCACTAGCGGGGGGTCACACAGATACGCAGTATTTT | few | TRBJ2-3 | TRBD2 | TRBV20-1
CASSLPGSTGELFF | TGCGCCAGCAGCTTGCCAGGAAGCACCGGGGAGCTGTTTTTT | - | TRBJ2-2 | - | TRBV5-1
CASSTRQLMNTEAFF | TGTGCCAGCTCAACGAGACAGCTCATGAACACTGAAGCTTTCTTT | few | TRBJ1-1 | - | TRBV18
CASSRSYGQPQHF | TGTGCCAGCAGCCGCTCGTACGGTCAGCCCCAGCATTTT | many | TRBJ1-5 | - | TRBV12-3/TRBV12-4
CASSASTSVAYNEQFF | TGTGCCAGCAGCGCCTCGACTAGCGTTGCCTACAATGAGCAGTTCTTC | - | TRBJ2-1 | TRBD2 | TRBV9
CSARPLGSETQYF | TGCAGTGCTAGACCTCTCGGGTCGGAGACCCAGTACTTC | - | TRBJ2-5 | - | TRBV20-1
CASRGTGNTEAFF | TGTGCCAGCAGAGGGACGGGGAACACTGAAGCTTTCTTT | many | TRBJ1-1 | - | TRBV3-1
CASSWPGLAGVHSYNEQFF | TGTGCCAGCAGCTGGCCGGGACTAGCGGGGGTCCACTCCTACAATGAGCAGTTCTTC | many | TRBJ2-1 | TRBD2 | TRBV11-1
CASSGGTALSYEQYF | TGCGCCAGCAGCGGAGGGACAGCCCTCTCCTACGAGCAGTACTTC | - | TRBJ2-7 | - | TRBV5-1
CASRDDSGTIYF | TGTGCCAGCAGGGATGACTCCGGCACCATATATTTT | many | TRBJ1-3 | - | TRBV6-1
CASTESGGGFGTDTQYF | TGTGCCAGCACCGAGAGCGGGGGGGGCTTCGGCACAGATACGCAGTATTTT | - | TRBJ2-3 | TRBD2 | TRBV6-1
CASSSSTGLDTQYF | TGTGCCAGCAGTTCCAGCACAGGGTTGGATACGCAGTATTTT | few | TRBJ2-3 | - | TRBV6-5